This T cell receptor beta chain stems from a study of T-cell reconstitution after alpha-beta-depleted transplantation in children listed by TCRdb under 2016. Describing the broader study: Using TCR repertoire profiling, the study followed T-cell immune reconstitution in a quantitative way in children after TCRalphabeta/CD19-depleted allogeneic hematopoietic cell transplantation.

Reading the label with the study, this specimen's treatment or condition is: allogeneic hematopoietic cell transplantation with graft depleted of TCRalphabeta T cells and CD19 B cells. The transplant recipients were children given TCRalphabeta/CD19-depleted allogeneic hematopoietic cell grafts. The research as a whole found: The apparently early recovery of alphabetaT-cell counts about two months after transplant reportedly depended on only several hundred rapidly expanded clones that came from non-depleted graft cells. Over the following months the frequencies of hyperexpanded clones went down, and after one year T-cell counts and TCRbeta diversity were mostly credited to newly produced T cells. In some patients, the high TCRbeta diversity seen at day 60 was put down to recipient T cells and intrathymic progenitors that had survived conditioning.

Library preparation employed PCR. Instrument on record: Illumina HiSeq 2500. Molecular barcoding was employed in the preparation of TCR libraries, with unique molecular identifiers being used to normalize TCRbeta repertoire quantification. TCRdb reran the public reads through fastp at Q25 and MiXCR, keeping productive beta chains. Rows matching on CDR3 protein sequence are summarized as one entry with the most common DNA and genes. Present in this sample are hundreds of thousands of distinct CDR3 sequences, roughly 10% of which were seen just once. Of the sample, 23% falls within the top ten clones. Including cysteine and phenylalanine, the CDR3 has 15 amino acids. This entry keeps only the CDR3 DNA: 45 bases, framed from base 1. The germline V gene encodes CDR1 LGHDT and CDR2 YNNKEL (reference sequence). This clonotype was observed a handful of times. The antigen this receptor binds is unknown. A read error may be the cause here, since a much bigger clone is one base away.

Specimen: peripheral blood, collected 180 days after TCRalphabeta/CD19-depleted stem cell transplant. The rearrangement joined TRBV3-1 to TRBJ2-7, with an unclear D gene assignment. The clonotype comes from a male patient between 2 and 9 years old who had a stem cell transplant for chronic granulomatous disease, so the T cells may come from the graft donor. The CDR3 in this case is CASCQEPAHSYEQYF. The DNA reads as follows: TGTGCCAGCTGCCAAGAGCCAGCCCACTCCTACGAGCAGTACTTC.